These T cell receptor beta chains were read from a single sample in a study of technical replicates of blood from a few donors. Here immunoSEQ multiplex PCR was the method, and the copy in TCRdb shows in-frame clones only, minus some. The data contain 8,000 to 9,000 clones, 90% of them seen just once; the ten biggest clones take up 9.5% to 13%. Sequencing was carried out using PBMCs. These receptors originate from a human donor in good health. The CDR3 runs from the conserved cysteine through the conserved F or W.

len	j_gene	v_gene	CDR3aa
12	TRBJ2-1	TRBV5-6	CASSTGLAGVFF
13	TRBJ2-5	TRBV5-4	CASSSKGGGTQYF
17	TRBJ2-3	TRBV5-1	CASSPRPAERDTDTQYF
15	TRBJ1-5	TRBV6-5	CASSYGKGGSQPQHF
16	TRBJ2-1	TRBV7-8	CASSYLAGVIYNEQFF
13	TRBJ1-5	TRBV28	CASSFPRDQPQHF
16	TRBJ2-5	TRBV5-1	CASSSSVGGVQETQYF
12	TRBJ1-2	TRBV5-4	CASSSDFLGYTF
13	TRBJ2-7	TRBV6-4	CASSVAGGYEQYF
16	TRBJ2-5	TRBV5-1	CASSPGLAGGQETQYF
13	TRBJ1-1	TRBV5-1	CASSSRENTEAFF
12	TRBJ2-1	TRBV19	CASMTGYNEQFF
14	TRBJ2-3	TRBV29-1	CSVEGLSSTDTQYF
19	TRBJ2-2	TRBV28	CASSLGRLAGGFGTGELFF
13	TRBJ2-5	TRBV2	CASSVRVFGTQYF
16	TRBJ2-6	TRBV6-4	CASSDGGGSGANVLTF
13	TRBJ1-2	TRBV6-1	CASSPSGLRGYTF
15	TRBJ1-5	TRBV19	CASSMGQGASQPQHF
16	TRBJ1-2	TRBV6-1	CASSVGQGAFDYGYTF
16	TRBJ2-7	TRBV11-2	CASSLTRTGGMGWQYF
20	TRBJ1-1	TRBV5-1	CASSFGLDWYSKIENTEAFF
15	TRBJ1-4	TRBV27	CASSHDRWRNEKLFF
12	TRBJ1-2	TRBV6-5	CASSYSGAGYTF
13	TRBJ2-1	TRBV6-5	CASSWRPRDRPFF
14	TRBJ2-5	TRBV28	CASSSQGRQETQYF
15	TRBJ1-4	TRBV7-9	CASSLSAGLGEKLFF
13	TRBJ2-7	TRBV5-1	CASSAQPTYEQYF
18	TRBJ1-1	TRBV13	CASSHWMIRDRGNTEAFF